One TCR beta chain is described in this entry. Its antigen is still unknown. This sample's time point: time of PML onset. PML was diagnosed clinically and by MRI, then confirmed by JC virus DNA in cerebrospinal fluid. T3 refers to blood collected at the onset of PML. This sample was included in a study of multiple sclerosis patients with progressive multifocal leukoencephalopathy. Here immunoSEQ multiplex PCR was the method, and the copy in TCRdb shows in-frame clones only, minus some. The sample comprises over 25,000 clones, approximately 84% of which are singletons, and less than 3.5% rests with the top ten. Study results and caveats: Lower normalized Shannon entropy suggested reduced TRB diversity in most PML patients.

Germline V CDR1 and CDR2: GTSNPN, SVGIG (reference sequence). Deletions cut 0 bases from V and 4 bases from J, with 16 bases between. The CDR3 length is 15 residues. This rearrangement joins TRBV30 to TRBJ2-7, with D perhaps matching TRBD2 (5 bases). The sequencing used PBMCs, collected from a patient treated with natalizumab. The receptor's source is a human donor with progressive multifocal leukoencephalopathy. The CDR3 DNA sequence: TGTGCCTGGAGTGTCGAGGGTTTTCCCAGTTACGAGCAGTACTTC. It is translated as CAWSVEGFPSYEQYF.